These 10 T cell receptor beta chains were sequenced from one sample in a study of tumour-infiltrating T cells in Burkitt lymphoma. Assay: immunoSEQ multiplex PCR; the TCRdb copy retains only in-frame clones and omits some. The sample has about 6,300 clones, about 9.5% seen once. Material for sequencing was tumor tissue. These receptors were obtained from a human donor with diffuse large B-cell lymphoma.

The rearrangement links TRBV4-1 to TRBJ2-1; D is possibly TRBD2 (6 bases). Germline lookup yields CDR1 MGHRA and CDR2 YSYEKL. With 3 bases removed from V and 5 bases from J, the gap between germline ends came to 11 bases. The CDR3 length is 14 residues. CDR3 nucleotide sequence: TGCGCCAGCAGCCAGGGGGACTGGGACAATGAGCAGTTCTTC. Residues: CASSQGDWDNEQFF.

The chain recombines TRBV9 with TRBJ1-1; 8 bases are shared with TRBD1. From germline, CDR1 is SGDLS and CDR2 YYNGEE. After removal of 3 bases from V and 4 bases from J, the junction contained 11 bases not matched to a gene. This CDR3 contains 16 residues. CDR3 region: CASSEKRTGLSTEAFF. The CDR3 DNA is TGTGCCAGCAGCGAGAAACGGACAGGGTTGAGCACTGAAGCTTTCTTT.

The chain links TRBV11-2 to TRBJ2-7; D possibly corresponds to TRBD1 (6 bases). CDR1 and CDR2 from the germline V gene are SGHAT and FQNNGV. Trimming took 2 bases from V and 6 from J, leaving 17 bases between them. The CDR3 extends over 15 amino acids. For the CDR3, the DNA is TGTGCCAGCAGCTTAAAGAACAGGGAGATGGGCGAGCAGTACTTC. Protein sequence: CASSLKNREMGEQYF.

This clone was recorded a few times. This chain joins TRBV2 and TRBJ1-3, with D possibly being TRBD1 (5 bases). The CDR3 is made up of 16 amino acids. Germline V gives CDR1 SNHLY, CDR2 FYNNEI. With 4 bases removed from V and 2 bases from J, the gap between germline ends came to 15 bases. The CDR3 nucleotides read TGTGCCAGCAGTGTTGATATGCCAGGGACTGGAAACACCATATATTTT. This sequence encodes CASSVDMPGTGNTIYF.

This clone was picked up a small number of times. The CDR3 DNA reads as TGTGCCAGCAGTCCACTCGTAAACACCATATATTTT. Its translation is CASSPLVNTIYF. The chain recombines TRBV6-1 with TRBJ1-3; D is ambiguous. Per the germline V gene, CDR1 is MNHNS and CDR2 is SASEGT. The CDR3 is made up of 12 amino acids. V lost 5 bases to trimming and J lost 6 bases, with 8 bases between them.

The chain couples TRBV10-2 to TRBJ1-1; D uncertain. Trimming pared 4 bases from V and 5 bases from J, leaving 8 bases between. CDR1 is WSHSY, CDR2 SAAADI, per germline. CDR3 length: 12 residues. Here the CDR3 DNA reads TGCGCCAGCAGTGCCAGTAATACTGAAGCTTTCTTT. Residues: CASSASNTEAFF.

The gene calls are TRBV15 and TRBJ2-7; D possibly corresponds to TRBD1 (5 bases). This CDR3 contains 13 residues. From germline, CDR1 is LNHNV and CDR2 YYDKDF (reference sequence). V was pared by 5 bases and J by 4 bases, with 12 bases between. CDR3 coding DNA: TGTGCCACCAGCCGTGATCAGGGTTACGAGCAGTACTTC. It translates to CATSRDQGYEQYF.

This clone was detected a few times. This chain's CDR3 is CAISPTSGGTDTQYF. In DNA, the CDR3 is TGTGCCATCAGTCCAACTAGCGGGGGCACAGATACGCAGTATTTT. The chain is built from TRBV10-3 and TRBJ2-3; 10 bases align to TRBD2. The CDR3 has 15 amino acids. Trimming took 5 bases from V and 1 from J; bases not matched to a gene: 3. Germline V gene lookup returns CDR1 ENHRY and CDR2 SYGVKD.

The sample holds a few counts of this clone. This chain links TRBV11-2 with TRBJ1-2; D remains unclear. Trimming removed 1 base from V and 4 bases from J, with 10 bases in between. The CDR3 spans 14 residues. From germline, CDR1 is SGHAT and CDR2 FQNNGV. The CDR3 nucleotides are TGTGCCAGCAGCTTAGCCCGCACCGTCTATGGCTACACCTTC. Translated, it gives CASSLARTVYGYTF.

The rearrangement links TRBV28 to TRBJ1-6, with a tentative D call TRBD1 (5 bases). Germline V gene sequence: CDR1 MDHEN, CDR2 SYDVKM. This CDR3 is built from 16 residues. V gave up 6 bases and J gave up 7 bases, with 19 bases separating them. The CDR3 loop is CASSPSGDFRNSPLHF. DNA for the CDR3: TGTGCCAGCAGCCCCTCGGGGGACTTCAGAAATTCACCCCTCCACTTT.